Given below is one T cell receptor (beta chain) in context. Trimming stripped 3 bases from V and 7 bases from J, with 10 bases between. The CDR3 length is 12 residues. From germline, CDR1 is SQVTM and CDR2 ANQGSEA. Participants reported their clinical history, and cohort assignment relied on those reports. All recovered Cohort 3 donors got two negative PCRs, got clearance, or saw symptom resolution. Only in-frame clones appear in the TCRdb table, and some are missing; sequencing was by immunoSEQ multiplex PCR. The sample lists approximately 300,000 clones; around 87% were seen once. This sample is drawn from a study of blood T cell repertoires in COVID-19.

The specimen was PBMCs or T cells enriched from blood (not recorded which). The chain has TRBV29-1 and TRBJ2-1; no reliable D call. The sequence came from a woman between 25 and 40 years old who had recovered from COVID-19. The CDR3 sequence is CSVDVSGNEQFF. For the CDR3, the DNA is TGCAGCGTTGATGTGTCCGGGAATGAGCAGTTCTTC.